A selection of T cell receptor beta chains follows, all from one sample in a study of neurological immune-mediated disorders. TCRdb reprocessed the 5' RACE reads with MiXCR, giving one entry per CDR3 protein. Among approximately 31,000 distinct CDR3 sequences listed, under 6% were seen once. Source material: PBMCs. These receptors originate from a man between 18 and 29 years old in good health. Both conserved end residues are part of each CDR3. The D gene is left open where the match is weak. Size tells how often a clone was seen, or its class if it is expanded.

v_gene	d_gene	j_gene	abundance	CDR3aa	CDR3nt
TRBV20-1	NA	TRBJ2-7	many	CSAEVVNGGYEQYF	TGCAGTGCGGAAGTTGTGAACGGGGGCTACGAGCAGTACTTC
TRBV25-1	TRBD2	TRBJ2-1	many	CASSEWAVAGGHNEQFF	TGTGCCAGCAGTGAATGGGCGGTAGCGGGGGGACACAATGAGCAGTTCTTC
TRBV6-5	TRBD1	TRBJ1-1	many	CASSPTGGRAEAFF	TGTGCCAGCAGCCCGACAGGGGGCAGGGCTGAAGCTTTCTTT
TRBV29-1	NA	TRBJ1-2	many	CSVMAADYGYTF	TGCAGCGTCATGGCGGCGGACTATGGCTACACCTTC
TRBV29-1	TRBD1	TRBJ1-4	many	CSVEDREDEKLFF	TGCAGCGTGGAGGACAGGGAGGATGAAAAACTGTTTTTT
TRBV7-3	NA	TRBJ1-1	many	CASSPGIGAFF	TGTGCCAGCAGTCCAGGGATCGGGGCTTTCTTT
TRBV20-1	NA	TRBJ1-5	many	CSAAISGLSNQPQHF	TGCAGTGCCGCGATCTCGGGCCTTTCCAATCAGCCCCAGCATTTT
TRBV20-1	TRBD2	TRBJ2-1	many	CSARKLAGSSDEQFF	TGCAGTGCAAGGAAACTAGCGGGGTCGTCGGATGAGCAGTTCTTC
TRBV6-2/TRBV6-3	TRBD1	TRBJ1-5	many	CATSIGQENQPQHF	TGTGCCACCTCAATCGGACAGGAGAATCAGCCCCAGCATTTT
TRBV20-1	NA	TRBJ1-5	many	CSANEGSRGPGEPQHF	TGCAGTGCTAATGAGGGGTCCAGGGGCCCAGGGGAGCCCCAGCATTTT
TRBV20-1	NA	TRBJ2-5	many	CSAKGLNQETQYF	TGCAGTGCTAAGGGGCTTAACCAAGAGACCCAGTACTTC
TRBV4-3	NA	TRBJ2-2	many	CASSQATGELFF	TGCGCCAGCAGCCAGGCCACCGGGGAGCTGTTTTTT
TRBV5-1	TRBD1	TRBJ1-1	many	CASSRNRQGARLNTEAFF	TGCGCCAGCAGCCGCAATAGACAGGGTGCCCGTTTGAACACTGAAGCTTTCTTT
TRBV20-1	TRBD1	TRBJ2-7	many	CSARGDRDYEQYF	TGCAGTGCTAGAGGGGACAGGGACTACGAGCAGTACTTC
TRBV20-1	NA	TRBJ2-5	many	CSAHRFEETQYF	TGCAGTGCTCATCGATTCGAAGAGACCCAGTACTTC
TRBV5-5	NA	TRBJ1-1	many	CASSPGGTEAFF	TGTGCCAGCAGCCCTGGGGGGACTGAAGCTTTCTTT
TRBV5-6	NA	TRBJ1-1	many	CASSLKDLKSFF	TGTGCCAGCAGCTTGAAGGACCTAAAGTCTTTCTTT
TRBV4-1	TRBD1	TRBJ1-1	many	CASSQGTGDTEAFF	TGCGCCAGCAGCCAAGGGACAGGCGATACTGAAGCTTTCTTT
TRBV2	TRBD1	TRBJ2-7	many	CASSRTVPGQGAGEQYF	TGTGCCAGCAGTCGGACGGTTCCGGGACAGGGGGCGGGGGAGCAGTACTTC
TRBV27	NA	TRBJ1-5	many	CASSFQENQPQHF	TGTGCCAGCAGTTTTCAGGAGAACCAGCCCCAGCATTTT
TRBV2	NA	TRBJ1-6	many	CASERRVAGNSPLHF	TGTGCCAGCGAGAGACGGGTGGCGGGTAATTCACCCCTCCACTTT
TRBV15	NA	TRBJ2-1	many	CATSRDFNEQFF	TGTGCCACCAGCAGAGATTTCAATGAGCAGTTCTTC
TRBV7-6	NA	TRBJ1-4	many	CASSSGYLDEKLFF	TGTGCCAGCAGCTCCGGATATCTGGATGAAAAACTGTTTTTT